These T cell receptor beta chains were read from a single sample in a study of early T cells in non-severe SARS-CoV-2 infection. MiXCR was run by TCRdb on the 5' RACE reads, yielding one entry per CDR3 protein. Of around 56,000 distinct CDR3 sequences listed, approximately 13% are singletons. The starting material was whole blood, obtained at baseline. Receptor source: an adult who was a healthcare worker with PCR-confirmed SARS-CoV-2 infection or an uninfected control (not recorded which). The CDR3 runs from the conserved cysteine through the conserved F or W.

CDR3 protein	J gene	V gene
CASSPRGEVNQPQHF	TRBJ1-5	TRBV5-1
CSGMDVPYEQYF	TRBJ2-7	TRBV29-1
CASSAPQTYEQYF	TRBJ2-7	TRBV7-9
CSVIDPGLAGGYEQYF	TRBJ2-7	TRBV20-1
CASSYEVGQTIYEQYF	TRBJ2-7	TRBV6-2/TRBV6-3
CASSFTSGVQETQYF	TRBJ2-5	TRBV7-9
CASRGPGEQFF	TRBJ2-1	TRBV13
CASTLMGETQYF	TRBJ2-5	TRBV12-3/TRBV12-4
CASKSGSVSYGYTF	TRBJ1-2	TRBV28
CASSPGDDIRGTEAFF	TRBJ1-1	TRBV7-9
CSARDLGALGYGYTF	TRBJ1-2	TRBV20-1
CATLLAGGTDEQYF	TRBJ2-7	TRBV10-3
CASSTEAAGPGADTQYF	TRBJ2-3	TRBV6-5
CASSFRERDQPQHF	TRBJ1-5	TRBV6-6
CASSQGGTFMFF	TRBJ2-1	TRBV3-1
CASSSLTDQETQYF	TRBJ2-5	TRBV5-1
CASSRGQGVPETQYF	TRBJ2-5	TRBV19
CAISVGQGVTDTQYF	TRBJ2-3	TRBV10-3
CASSQGDIYTGELFF	TRBJ2-2	TRBV14
CASSQLIAGVPSQDTQYF	TRBJ2-3	TRBV4-1
CASSLGGGDGQPQHF	TRBJ1-5	TRBV5-1
CSARDRGRINYGYTF	TRBJ1-2	TRBV20-1
CASSLVQGAGANVLTF	TRBJ2-6	TRBV27
CASSLSGVREKLFF	TRBJ1-4	TRBV5-1
CSVVDRGRGNIQYF	TRBJ2-4	TRBV29-1
CASSRDRDNYGYTF	TRBJ1-2	TRBV18
CASSSRTGQETQYF	TRBJ2-5	TRBV11-3
CASSPSRRNTEAFF	TRBJ1-1	TRBV5-4
CASSFRQSSGANVLTF	TRBJ2-6	TRBV11-3
CASSTGQPRNSPLHF	TRBJ1-6	TRBV11-1
CASSPGDKLNTEAFF	TRBJ1-1	TRBV19
CASSVQINSPLHF	TRBJ1-6	TRBV12-3/TRBV12-4
CASSAQLTQYF	TRBJ2-3	TRBV7-2
CASSYGGGAGTEAFF	TRBJ1-1	TRBV6-5
CASSVAQSYGYTF	TRBJ1-2	TRBV9
CASSSRERQPQHF	TRBJ1-5	TRBV6-5
CASSLVGGVDYGYTF	TRBJ1-2	TRBV5-1
CASRLTQGTNTEAFF	TRBJ1-1	TRBV6-5
CASSLNREGHTEAFF	TRBJ1-1	TRBV28
CSVEHGPYEQYF	TRBJ2-7	TRBV29-1